What follows are 29 T cell receptor beta chains derived from one specimen sequenced in a study of quantifying T cell responses using KT2 cells. Across the study: Reverse transcription used primers in the TCR alpha and beta constant regions.

An oligo carrying a UMI was ligated to the cDNA 3' end. First-round PCR used around 4 cycles and beta primers RC1.1 and RC1.2 covering TRBC1 and TRBC2. One entry per CDR3 protein results from TCRdb running MiXCR on the UMI-ligation and nested PCR reads. The sample yields 25,000 to 35,000 distinct CDR3 sequences, about 7.1% seen once. The source material was PBMCs spiked with cells of the T cell clone KT2. These receptors originate from a human donor.

DNA for the CDR3: TGTGCCACCAGCAGTCAACAGGGGGCGAATGAAAAACTGTTTTTT. Translated, it gives CATSSQQGANEKLFF. This chain joins TRBV15 and TRBJ1-4; TRBD1 matches 9 bases. CDR3 length equals 15 residues. V was clipped by 3 bases and J by 5 bases; unmatched bases: 4. Per the germline V gene, CDR1 is LNHNV and CDR2 is YYDKDF (reference sequence).

This clonotype was recorded at least ten times. This chain connects TRBV14 to TRBJ2-1; 9 bases agree with TRBD2. V shed 8 bases, J shed 7 bases, and the junction held 9 bases outside the gene matches. Germline loops: CDR1 SGHDN, CDR2 FVKESK. This CDR3 region has 14 residues. The CDR3 DNA follows: TGTGCCAGCGGTAGGGGACTAGCTGGTAATGAGCAGTTCTTC. This encodes CASGRGLAGNEQFF.

Many counts were recorded for this clonotype. The rearrangement joins TRBV11-2 to TRBJ2-4; D not certain. CDR3 length: 14 amino acids. V was pared by 6 bases and J by 7 bases, with 16 bases between. Germline V gives CDR1 SGHAT, CDR2 FQNNGV. CDR3: CASRGIGKDNIQYF. Here the CDR3 DNA reads TGTGCCAGCAGAGGGATTGGGAAGGATAACATTCAGTACTTC.

In its sample, this clonotype was seen a few times. The chain is built from TRBV7-3 and TRBJ1-2; D may be TRBD1 (6 bases). The germline CDR1 and CDR2 sequences are SGHTA and FQGTGA. V lost 5 bases and J 2 bases, leaving 12 bases between the germline ends. The CDR3 runs to 14 residues. The CDR3 DNA reads TGTGCCAGCAGCCCAGACACAGGGAACTATGGCTACACCTTC. Amino acids: CASSPDTGNYGYTF. The variable domain in full, with the rest retrieved from reference TRBV7-3 and TRBJ1-2, is GAGVSQTPSNKVTEKGKYVELRCDPISGHTALYWYRQSLGQGPEFLIYFQGTGAADDSGLPNDRFFAVRPEGSVSTLKIQRTERGDSAVYLCASSPDTGNYGYTFGSGTRLTVV.

The sample holds many counts of this clonotype. The chain joins TRBV7-2 to TRBJ1-6; D remains unclear. CDR3 length: 12 amino acids. Germline V gives CDR1 SGHTA, CDR2 FQGNSA. Trimming cost V 2 bases and J 7 bases, with 3 bases left between them. As DNA, the CDR3 is TGTGCCAGCAGCTTATCAAATTCACCCCTCCACTTT. This encodes CASSLSNSPLHF.

Worth noting for this clonotype: This may be a read error: a much more frequent sequence differs by one nucleotide. The gene calls are TRBV6-5 and TRBJ1-5, with 8 bases matching TRBD1. The CDR3 is made up of 14 amino acids. The V gene's germline CDR1 is MNHEY and CDR2 SVGAGI. The CDR3 region is CVSSSRQGNQPQHF. The CDR3 DNA sequence: TGTGTCAGCAGTTCCCGACAGGGGAATCAGCCCCAGCATTTT.

The CDR3 bases are TGTGCCAGCAGCCCCCCAGACGGAATCTATGGCTACACCTTC. Its protein is CASSPPDGIYGYTF. The J gene is TRBJ1-2, the V gene TRBV3-1, with D unclear. CDR1 and CDR2 (germline): LGHDT, YNNKEL (reference sequence). The V gene lost 4 bases and the J gene lost 4 bases, with 13 bases spanning the gap. The CDR3 spans 14 residues. Filled out from reference TRBV3-1 and TRBJ1-2, the complete variable domain reads DTAVSQTPKYLVTQMGNDKSIKCEQNLGHDTMYWYKQDSKKFLKIMFSYNNKELIINETVPNRFSPKSPDKAHLNLHINSLELGDSAVYFCASSPPDGIYGYTFGSGTRLTVV.

This clonotype was counted at least ten times. The V call is TRBV19, the J call TRBJ1-2; maybe TRBD1 (6 bases). Germline V CDR1 and CDR2: LNHDA, SQIVND (reference sequence). Trimming stripped 7 bases from V and 2 bases from J, with 8 bases between. The CDR3 is 12 residues long. CDR3 sequence (DNA): TGTGCCAGTAACAGGGACAACTATGGCTACACCTTC. Residues: CASNRDNYGYTF.

This clonotype appeared a few times. The chain is built from TRBV7-6 and TRBJ2-7; weak D call: TRBD1 (5 bases). This CDR3 spans 11 amino acids. The germline gives CDR1 SGHVS, CDR2 FNYEAQ. Trimming removed 8 bases at V and 3 bases at J, with 8 bases between. The chain's CDR3 is CASADSYEQYF. In DNA, the CDR3 is TGTGCCAGCGCTGACAGCTACGAGCAGTACTTC.

This clonotype was seen only a few times. J is TRBJ2-5 and V is TRBV6-2 or TRBV6-3; unclear D gene. V lost 6 bases to trimming and J lost 2 bases, with 10 bases between them. Germline assignment: CDR1 MNHEY and CDR2 SVGEGT. The CDR3 is 13 residues long. The CDR3 here is CASRETSQETQYF. The CDR3 nucleotides read TGTGCCAGCAGGGAAACAAGTCAAGAGACCCAGTACTTC.

This clonotype has at least ten counts. This sequence joins TRBV11-1 and TRBJ2-1; TRBD2 matches at 7 bases. CDR1 is SGHAT, CDR2 FQDESV, per germline (reference sequence). The CDR3 is 16 amino acids. Germline trimming cut 3 bases from V and 0 bases from J; bases unmatched to any gene: 5. CDR3 region: CASSFRDYNSYNEQFF. Here the CDR3 DNA reads TGTGCCAGCAGCTTCCGGGACTACAACTCCTACAATGAGCAGTTCTTC.

This clonotype was recorded once. This chain uses TRBV25-1 with TRBJ2-1; no clear D. This CDR3 has 14 amino acids. Germline V gene lookup returns CDR1 MGHDK and CDR2 SYGVNS. V was trimmed by 10 bases and J by 8 bases, leaving 21 bases between them. This CDR3 reads CATETKEAYDEQFF. CDR3 in DNA: TGTGCCACCGAAACAAAGGAAGCTTACGATGAGCAGTTCTTC.

The chain carries TRBV5-4 and TRBJ2-3; 9 nucleotides line up with TRBD2. V shed 0 bases, J shed 0 bases, and the junction held 11 bases outside the gene matches. Germline V gives CDR1 SGHNT, CDR2 YYREEE (reference sequence). The CDR3 covers 19 residues. The CDR3 region has the DNA TGTGCCAGCAGCTTGGCCCGAGCGTCTAGCGGGACAAGCACAGATACGCAGTATTTT. Its protein is CASSLARASSGTSTDTQYF.

This clonotype was recorded at least ten times. V is TRBV6-1 and J is TRBJ1-6; the match to TRBD1 covers 7 bases. Trimming took 5 bases from V and 7 from J; bases not matched to a gene: 8. The CDR3 spans 15 residues. In germline, CDR1 is MNHNS, CDR2 SASEGT. CDR3: CASSKRQGANSPLHF. DNA for the CDR3: TGTGCCAGCAGTAAGAGACAGGGAGCCAATTCACCCCTCCACTTT.

Ten or more counts support this clonotype. This chain links TRBV20-1 with TRBJ2-3; D is uncertain. Germline V gives CDR1 DFQATT, CDR2 SNEGSKA (reference sequence). The ends were cut back, 1 base at V and 3 bases at J, with 8 bases in the middle. This CDR3 region has 13 residues. CDR3 in amino acids: CSARVETTDTQYF. The CDR3 region has the DNA TGCAGTGCTAGAGTCGAGACTACAGATACGCAGTATTTT.

The chain is built from TRBV5-1 and TRBJ2-2; a possible D gene is TRBD1 (6 bases). The CDR3 covers 15 residues. The germline V gene has CDR1 SGHRS and CDR2 YFSETQ. V lost 1 base, J lost 6 bases, and 13 bases lay in between. The CDR3 nucleotides read TGCGCCAGCAGCTTGTTACAGGGTCAGCCCGGGGAGCTGTTTTTT. This gives the protein CASSLLQGQPGELFF.

This clonotype has a handful of counts. The J gene is TRBJ2-1, the V gene TRBV10-3; D is perhaps TRBD2 (6 bases). Per the germline V gene, CDR1 is ENHRY and CDR2 is SYGVKD. V was shortened by 7 bases and J by 2 bases, with 15 bases between the two germline ends. This CDR3 is 15 amino acids long. In DNA, the CDR3 is TGTGCCATCAATTTCCGGGACTCTCCCTACAATGAGCAGTTCTTC. Its protein product is CAINFRDSPYNEQFF.

The rearrangement joins TRBV7-2 to TRBJ1-2; D is uncertain. The CDR3 spans 16 residues. Germline values: CDR1 SGHTA, CDR2 FQGNSA. V was trimmed by 2 bases and J by 7 bases, leaving 20 bases between them. The CDR3 sequence: CASSLLGGRLGSGYTF. Written as DNA, the CDR3 is TGTGCCAGCAGCTTATTAGGTGGGCGCCTAGGTAGTGGCTACACCTTC.

In its sample, this clonotype was seen many times. The chain combines TRBV6-6 with TRBJ2-1; D perhaps matches TRBD2 (6 bases). V was trimmed by 7 bases and J by 7 bases, leaving 14 bases between them. Germline V CDR1 and CDR2: MNHNY, SVGAGI (reference sequence). There are 13 residues in the CDR3. CDR3 sequence reads: CASTVAGLNEQFF. In DNA, the CDR3 is TGTGCCAGCACTGTGGCAGGACTAAATGAGCAGTTCTTC.

The sample holds many counts of this clonotype. The V call is TRBV4-3, the J call TRBJ1-5, with D possibly being TRBD1 (5 bases). Trimming cost V 0 bases and J 9 bases, with 18 bases left between them. Looked up from germline, CDR1 is LGHNA and CDR2 is YSLEER. This CDR3 is built from 16 residues. DNA of the CDR3: TGCGCCAGCAGCCAAGATATGGTGGGGGAGGGAAGGCCCCAGCATTTT. It yields the protein CASSQDMVGEGRPQHF.

This clonotype has at least ten counts. The chain is built from TRBV4-1 and TRBJ2-3; TRBD2 is a possible D gene (5 bases). V was trimmed by 0 bases and J by 5 bases, leaving 12 bases between them. The CDR3 length is 15 residues. Germline loops: CDR1 MGHRA, CDR2 YSYEKL. The CDR3 sequence is CASSQDRAGRDTQYF. CDR3 coding DNA: TGCGCCAGCAGCCAAGATCGGGCGGGCCGAGATACGCAGTATTTT.

This clonotype was detected ten times or more. The rearrangement links TRBV6-4 to TRBJ2-1, with D unclear. The CDR3 is 14 residues long. V was shortened by 0 bases and J by 7 bases, with 10 bases between the two germline ends. Germline V gives CDR1 MRHNA, CDR2 SNTAGT. The CDR3 region is CASSDSETTNEQFF. CDR3 nucleotides: TGTGCCAGCAGTGACTCAGAAACTACGAATGAGCAGTTCTTC.

This clonotype was counted only a few times. The chain combines TRBV11-2 with TRBJ2-3; 8 positions match TRBD1. Per the germline V gene, CDR1 is SGHAT and CDR2 is FQNNGV. V shed 3 bases, J shed 5 bases, and the junction held 4 bases outside the gene matches. CDR3 length equals 14 residues. The CDR3 nucleotides read TGTGCCAGCAGCTTGGACAGGGTGGGAGATACGCAGTATTTT. Translated, it gives CASSLDRVGDTQYF.

In this sample, this clonotype turned up many times. The rearrangement links TRBV12-3 or TRBV12-4 to TRBJ2-5; perhaps TRBD2 as D (5 bases). The CDR3 runs to 14 residues. V was clipped by 1 base and J by 1 base, with 7 bases between them. In DNA form, the CDR3 reads TGTGCCAGCAGTTTAGGCCGGGGCCAAGAGACCCAGTACTTC. Its translation: CASSLGRGQETQYF.

The sample holds a few counts of this clonotype. The V gene is TRBV12-3 or TRBV12-4, the J gene TRBJ1-2, with TRBD1 identical over 9 bases. The CDR3 covers 15 residues. V lost 5 bases, J lost 0 bases, and 4 bases stayed unmatched. CDR3 residues: CASSRDRATNYGYTF. The DNA of the CDR3 is TGTGCCAGCAGTCGGGACAGGGCAACTAACTATGGCTACACCTTC.

This clonotype occurred many times. The rearrangement joins TRBV29-1 to TRBJ2-6; the D gene is possibly TRBD2 (5 bases). The CDR3 loop spans 14 amino acids. Germline V gene data show CDR1 as SQVTM and CDR2 as ANQGSEA. Trimming left V 4 bases short and J 0 bases short, with 7 bases between. CDR3 residues: CSVVGVSGANVLTF. As DNA, the CDR3 is TGCAGCGTTGTGGGAGTCTCTGGGGCCAACGTCCTGACTTTC.

This clonotype was seen at least ten times. V is TRBV12-3 or TRBV12-4 and J is TRBJ1-6; a possible D gene is TRBD1 (5 bases). CDR3 size: 14 residues. The germline V and J ends were trimmed by 6 bases and 11 bases, with 17 bases remaining between them. CDR3 DNA sequence: TGTGCCAGCAGCCAAATTCCCCGACAGCCACCCCTCCACTTT. Encoded protein: CASSQIPRQPPLHF.

The chain joins TRBV18 to TRBJ1-4; D not resolved. The germline V and J ends were trimmed by 6 bases and 4 bases, with 18 bases remaining between them. This CDR3 is built from 16 residues. Germline CDR1 reads KGHSH; CDR2 reads LQKENI. The CDR3 DNA reads as TGTGCCAGCTCGCTCCGGGTTCCACCGGGTAATGAAAAACTGTTTTTT. Its protein product is CASSLRVPPGNEKLFF.

This clonotype was counted at least ten times. The J gene is TRBJ2-3, the V gene TRBV10-3; TRBD2 agrees at 10 bases. Germline CDR1 ENHRY, CDR2 SYGVKD. There are 15 residues in the CDR3. V shed 6 bases and J 4 bases; nucleotides not matched to a gene: 7. CDR3 in amino acids: CAISEAGGAADTQYF. CDR3 in DNA: TGTGCCATCAGCGAAGCGGGAGGGGCGGCAGATACGCAGTATTTT.